This paragraph reports one TCR beta chain. The sample holds a few counts of this clonotype. Its antigen is not yet known. Base qualities are missing; no much larger clone stands one base away. This specimen comes from a study of identical twins listed by TCRdb under 2016. Study-level background: To test whether fetal clonotypes persist, the study used deep sequencing on TCR alpha and beta repertoires from monozygotic twins, unrelated adults of various ages, and cord blood. To rule out contamination, the twin experiments were replicated at different times with different library preparation protocols.

Every donor in the study was a healthy Caucasian. The germline V gene gives CDR1 as KGHSH and CDR2 as LQKENI. The CDR3 holds 16 amino acids from the cysteine to the phenylalanine. Only CDR3 DNA remains: 48 bases, in frame from the first base. Trimming at the junction amounts to 0 bases on V and 3 bases on J, and the germline ends lie 12 bases apart. On the study overall, not on this receptor specifically: Compared with coincidental sharing between unrelated individuals, an excess of low generation-probability sequences was observed among out-of-frame TCR alpha sequences shared between twins. Recombination models systematically underestimated out-of-frame TCR alpha sharing in monozygotic twins but agreed with sharing between unrelated individuals. Zero-insertion analyses could be partly confounded by invariant T cells such as MAIT and iNKT, although diverse VJ usage argued against such confounding for most clonotypes. Conclusions relied on cross-sectional statistical analysis, since the same donors could not be followed over many years. The excess sharing between twins in beta out-of-frame sequences was weaker because fewer shared sequences reduced the signal-to-noise ratio. Fewer insertions were carried by abundant cord blood beta clonotypes; a weaker similar trend was observed in young adult naive repertoires, while no such trend was observed in memory repertoires.

Library prep was done by 5' RACE. Reads for this sample came from an Illumina HiSeq 2000. Template switching added a universal primer binding site, and the final cDNA carried a unique molecular identifier that allowed TCR cDNA molecules to be counted accurately. Specific primers in the conserved constant-segment region were used to synthesize first-strand cDNA for TCR alpha and beta chains. To control for contamination, every cDNA library was double barcoded, receiving both a SMART-Mk sample barcode and Illumina barcodes. TruSeq adapter sequences, together with Illumina sample barcodes, were added in two successive PCR steps. TCR alpha and beta cDNA libraries were sequenced on the Illumina HiSeq platform with custom primers. The published analysis was carried out like this. Unique molecular identifiers were extracted from raw reads with MiGEC, and CDR3 positions were determined with MiXCR. Recombination models were inferred per individual with the repgenHMM and IGoR tools using an EM algorithm. Shared clonotype analysis was performed with the tcR package in R, normalizing sharing by the product of cloneset sizes. Out-of-frame nonproductive sequences were analyzed to study raw recombination free of thymic and clonal selection effects. TCRdb reanalyzed the raw reads on its own, using fastp at Q25 for trimming and MiXCR for clone calling, and kept in-frame beta chains. Duplicate CDR3 protein sequences are folded into a single record with the most common DNA and genes. These V and J calls originate from TCRdb's pipeline instead of the authors' own analysis. The sample table contains around 1.7 million distinct CDR3 sequences; only one count was recorded for about 32% of them. Of the sample, approximately 0.29% falls within the top ten clones.

The V gene is TRBV18 and the J gene is TRBJ2-1, and possibly TRBD2, on 6 matching bases. The sequenced material came from cord blood. The sequence was obtained from a newborn girl in good health. The sequenced DNA: TGTGCCAGCTCACCACCAGGGGCGGGGTACTACAATGAGCAGTTCTTC. This is translated as CASSPPGAGYYNEQFF.